Listed here are 27 T cell receptor beta chains from one sample, sequenced in a study of cytomegalovirus exposure and HLA in healthy donors. TCRdb's copy holds only in-frame clones and misses some; the assay was immunoSEQ multiplex PCR. The sample includes fewer than 350,000 clones, approximately 90% of them seen just once. The specimen sequenced was PBMCs. These receptors were taken from a woman between 18 and 29 years old in good health and CMV-seronegative.

This chain connects TRBV6-4 to TRBJ1-1; D is possibly TRBD1 (5 bases). With 8 bases removed from V and 0 bases from J, the gap between germline ends came to 13 bases. This CDR3 region has 14 residues. Germline CDR1 is MRHNA and CDR2 is SNTAGT. CDR3 sequence reads: CASRPTVLNTEAFF. The CDR3 DNA sequence: TGTGCCAGCCGACCGACAGTTTTGAACACTGAAGCTTTCTTT.

J is TRBJ2-7 and V is TRBV6-5; 8 nucleotides match TRBD2. The germline gives CDR1 MNHEY, CDR2 SVGAGI. The CDR3 contains 16 residues. The V segment lost 0 bases and the J segment 1 base; nucleotides outside the gene matches: 5. CDR3 loop: CASSYSMAGGSYEQYF. The CDR3 DNA follows: TGTGCCAGCAGTTACTCGATGGCGGGAGGTTCCTACGAGCAGTACTTC.

This chain links TRBV14 with TRBJ1-1, with 8 nucleotides matching TRBD1. After removal of 1 base from V and 7 bases from J, the junction contained 11 bases not matched to a gene. Germline V gene lookup returns CDR1 SGHDN and CDR2 FVKESK. The CDR3 loop spans 16 amino acids. CDR3 sequence reads: CASSQVFRTGIHEAFF. The DNA of the CDR3 is TGTGCCAGCAGCCAAGTTTTCCGGACAGGGATCCATGAAGCTTTCTTT.

This clone came up once. As DNA, the CDR3 is TGTGCCAGCAGGGGACAGGGTAGAGAAAACACCATATATTTT. This gives the protein CASRGQGRENTIYF. The chain combines TRBV28 with TRBJ1-3; the match to TRBD1 covers 9 bases. Germline lookup yields CDR1 MDHEN and CDR2 SYDVKM. Trimming at V came to 6 bases and at J to 6 bases, leaving 6 bases not matched to a gene. CDR3 size: 14 residues.

The chain has TRBV5-1 and TRBJ2-3; D is possibly TRBD1 (5 bases). Germline V gene data show CDR1 as SGHRS and CDR2 as YFSETQ. There are 17 residues in the CDR3. Trimming shortened V by 1 base and J by 4 bases, and 19 bases separated the two germline ends. The CDR3 coding sequence is TGCGCCAGCAGCTTGTCCCGTGTAGGGCAGGGATCAGATACGCAGTATTTT. Amino acid sequence: CASSLSRVGQGSDTQYF.

The chain employs TRBV2 and TRBJ1-2; the match to TRBD1 covers 7 bases. Germline-derived CDR1 and CDR2 are SNHLY and FYNNEI. Trimming removed 6 bases from V and 0 bases from J; junction bases left unmatched: 4. This CDR3 contains 14 residues. In DNA form, the CDR3 reads TGTGCCAGCAGGGGGGACAGCACTAACTATGGCTACACCTTC. The encoded protein is CASRGDSTNYGYTF.

This clone was picked up one time. The genes are TRBV5-4 and TRBJ1-3; no definite D call. This CDR3 contains 18 residues. V was shortened by 0 bases and J by 0 bases, with 16 bases between the two germline ends. Germline V gene lookup returns CDR1 SGHNT and CDR2 YYREEE (reference sequence). CDR3 protein: CASSLGVHGPISGNTIYF. CDR3 DNA: TGTGCCAGCAGCTTGGGGGTCCATGGGCCCATCTCTGGAAACACCATATATTTT.

The chain is built from TRBV7-6 and TRBJ2-7, with TRBD1 identical over 8 bases. CDR3 size: 13 residues. Germline loops: CDR1 SGHVS, CDR2 FNYEAQ. The J segment lost 5 bases and the V segment lost 5 bases, leaving 5 bases of the junction unmatched. CDR3 protein: CASSLDRANEQYF. CDR3 DNA: TGTGCCAGCAGCCTGGACAGGGCCAACGAGCAGTACTTC.

The chain carries TRBV11-1 and TRBJ2-7; 8 nucleotides agree with TRBD1. CDR3 length: 14 residues. CDR1 and CDR2 (germline): SGHAT, FQDESV (reference sequence). The V segment lost 3 bases and the J segment 4 bases; nucleotides outside the gene matches: 5. The CDR3 DNA is TGTGCCAGCAGCTTCCGGACAGGGAGTTACGAGCAGTACTTC. Translation gives CASSFRTGSYEQYF.

The gene calls are TRBV11-2 and TRBJ1-1, with D unclear. CDR1 is SGHAT, CDR2 FQNNGV, per germline. Trimming removed 7 bases from V and 6 bases from J, with 15 bases in between. This CDR3 contains 13 residues. The CDR3 nucleotides read TGTGCCAGCACCCCCGCGCGGTGGGCTGAAGCTTTCTTT. Protein sequence: CASTPARWAEAFF.

The gene calls are TRBV25-1 and TRBJ1-4, with unresolved D. V was clipped by 3 bases and J by 8 bases, with 16 bases between them. The germline V gene encodes CDR1 MGHDK and CDR2 SYGVNS. There are 15 residues in the CDR3. The CDR3 is CASSEGAQIGEKLFF. CDR3 in DNA: TGTGCCAGCAGTGAGGGAGCCCAAATCGGGGAAAAACTGTTTTTT.

This CDR3 is CASTPAGGRTEAFF. As DNA, the CDR3 is TGTGCCAGCACCCCCGCTGGGGGGAGGACTGAAGCTTTCTTT. The chain couples TRBV6-5 to TRBJ1-1; D might be TRBD1 (5 bases). Deletions cut 7 bases from V and 5 bases from J, with 17 bases between. The CDR3 has 14 residues. Germline values: CDR1 MNHEY, CDR2 SVGAGI.

The chain joins TRBV6-6 to TRBJ1-1, with 7 bases identical to TRBD1. The V and J ends lost 8 bases and 0 bases, in that order; junction bases with no gene match: 9. From germline, CDR1 is MNHNY and CDR2 SVGAGI (reference sequence). CDR3 size: 15 residues. DNA for the CDR3: TGTGCCAGCCGGGACAGACGATCCATGAACACTGAAGCTTTCTTT. Encoded protein: CASRDRRSMNTEAFF.

The chain has TRBV7-8 and TRBJ1-2; 10 positions agree with TRBD1. The CDR3 is 18 residues long. Germline CDR1 is SGHVS and CDR2 is FQNEAQ. Trimming cost V 2 bases and J 8 bases; bases outside gene matches: 17. CDR3 amino acids: CASSLLVPDRGLAEGYTF. The CDR3 bases are TGTGCCAGCAGCTTACTGGTCCCGGACAGGGGGTTGGCGGAGGGCTACACCTTC. Full variable domain (outside the CDR3, taken from reference TRBV7-8 and TRBJ1-2): GAGVSQSPRYKVAKRGQDVALRCDPISGHVSLFWYQQALGQGPEFLTYFQNEAQLDKSGLPSDRFFAERPEGSVSTLKIQRTQQEDSAVYLCASSLLVPDRGLAEGYTFGSGTRLTVV.

This rearrangement joins TRBV2 to TRBJ2-4, with 10 bases lining up with TRBD2. The CDR3 consists of 20 residues. CDR1 and CDR2 (germline): SNHLY, FYNNEI. With 4 bases clipped from V and 1 base from J, the junction kept 16 bases outside the gene matches. The CDR3 sequence: CASSGPLVSSGRFAKNIQYF. CDR3 coding DNA: TGTGCCAGCAGTGGCCCCCTCGTTAGTAGCGGGAGGTTTGCCAAAAACATTCAGTACTTC.

V gene TRBV5-1 combines with J gene TRBJ2-7; 13 bases align to TRBD2. Trimming cost V 0 bases and J 2 bases; bases outside gene matches: 8. The CDR3 is 18 amino acids. Germline CDR1 and CDR2: SGHRS and YFSETQ. The CDR3 reads CASSLVPGTSGTTYEQYF. In nucleotides, the CDR3 is TGCGCCAGCAGCTTGGTCCCCGGGACTAGCGGGACCACCTACGAGCAGTACTTC.

The chain employs TRBV9 and TRBJ2-2; no firm D call. This CDR3 has 12 amino acids. CDR1 is SGDLS, CDR2 YYNGEE, per germline. Trimming removed 4 bases at V and 4 bases at J, with 5 bases between. CDR3 in amino acids: CASSYSTGELFF. As DNA, the CDR3 is TGTGCCAGCAGCTACAGCACCGGGGAGCTGTTTTTT.

The gene calls are TRBV6-5 and TRBJ2-7; no definite D call. There are 13 residues in the CDR3. Trimming stripped 2 bases from V and 0 bases from J, with 5 bases between. Germline V lookup: CDR1 MNHEY, CDR2 SVGAGI. CDR3 amino acids: CASSYGPSYEQYF. For the CDR3, the DNA is TGTGCCAGCAGTTACGGGCCCTCCTACGAGCAGTACTTC.

The chain recombines TRBV9 with TRBJ2-1, with TRBD2 matching 10 bases. The CDR3 loop spans 15 amino acids. Germline lookup yields CDR1 SGDLS and CDR2 YYNGEE. V was clipped by 8 bases and J by 4 bases; unmatched bases: 9. CDR3 in amino acids: CASAIGLAAYNEQFF. CDR3 coding DNA: TGTGCCAGTGCGATAGGACTAGCGGCATACAATGAGCAGTTCTTC.

V gene TRBV12-2 combines with J gene TRBJ2-1; no DNA check was done on the table's D call, TRBD2. TRBV12-2 is a documented pseudogene. The CDR3 length is 16 residues. CDR3 DNA sequence: TGTGCAAGTCGCTTAGTCTGGCGGCGGGAGGGCCCTGAGCAGTTCTTC. It specifies CASRLVWRREGPEQFF.

This clone was observed a few times. This chain connects TRBV21-1 to TRBJ2-3; the table's D call of TRBD2 was not tested on the DNA. TRBV21-1 is classified as a pseudogene. The CDR3 runs 17 residues. The CDR3 spells CASSKAKLAEPRDTQYF. CDR3 sequence (DNA): TGTGCCAGCAGCAAAGCGAAACTAGCGGAGCCAAGGGATACGCAGTATTTT.

In its sample, this clone was seen a few times. This chain joins TRBV7-3 and TRBJ1-1; D perhaps matches TRBD1 (6 bases). The CDR3 is 18 amino acids. V dropped 5 bases and J dropped 1 base, with 23 bases sitting between them. Per the germline V gene, CDR1 is SGHTA and CDR2 is FQGTGA. As DNA, the CDR3 is TGTGCCAGCAGCCATCAGATGGGAATCAGGACAGAGAACACTGAAGCTTTCTTT. It specifies CASSHQMGIRTENTEAFF. Full variable domain (rest looked up from reference TRBV7-3 and TRBJ1-1): GAGVSQTPSNKVTEKGKYVELRCDPISGHTALYWYRQSLGQGPEFLIYFQGTGAADDSGLPNDRFFAVRPEGSVSTLKIQRTERGDSAVYLCASSHQMGIRTENTEAFFGQGTRLTVV.

This clone was counted between two and nine times. The chain links TRBV19 to TRBJ2-7; possible D gene TRBD2, 6 bases. The CDR3 length is 12 residues. V lost 11 bases and J lost 4, with 15 bases in between. Germline V gene sequence: CDR1 LNHDA, CDR2 SQIVND (reference sequence). In nucleotides, the CDR3 is TGTGCCTGTCCCGGGAGCCTATACGAGCAGTACTTC. Its translation: CACPGSLYEQYF.

The chain carries TRBV6-1 and TRBJ1-6; D might be TRBD1 (6 bases). V shed 8 bases and J shed 7 bases, with 12 bases lying between them. Germline CDR1 reads MNHNS; CDR2 reads SASEGT. This CDR3 contains 13 residues. This CDR3 reads CASEQGLNSPLHF. The CDR3 coding sequence is TGTGCCAGCGAACAGGGCCTAAATTCACCCCTCCACTTT.

The V gene is TRBV2, the J gene TRBJ1-4; 7 positions match TRBD1. This CDR3 region has 15 residues. The germline CDR1 and CDR2 sequences are SNHLY and FYNNEI. After removal of 5 bases from V and 6 bases from J, the junction contained 9 bases not matched to a gene. CDR3 DNA: TGTGCCAGCAGTCTAGCCGGGACAGCAGATGAAAAACTGTTTTTT. Its translation is CASSLAGTADEKLFF.

The V and J genes are TRBV10-3 and TRBJ2-7, with D uncertain. Germline V gives CDR1 ENHRY, CDR2 SYGVKD. The CDR3 loop spans 12 amino acids. V lost 3 bases to trimming and J lost 3 bases, with 6 bases between them. The CDR3 loop reads CAISDTVYEQYF. Here the CDR3 DNA reads TGTGCCATCAGTGACACGGTCTACGAGCAGTACTTC.

As concerns this clone: Sequence at one end of the junction differs from germline and may be a read error. The chain carries TRBV5-1 and TRBJ2-5; TRBD1 matches at 7 bases. Germline V CDR1 and CDR2: SGHRS, YFSETQ. The CDR3 loop spans 14 amino acids. The CDR3 DNA reads as TGCGCCAGCAGTTTTGACAGGGCCCAAGGGACCCAGTACTTC. The encoded protein is CASSFDRAQGTQYF.